This is a list of T cell receptor beta chains from one sample in a study of tissue T cells after allogeneic stem cell transplantation. Sequencing used immunoSEQ multiplex PCR; TCRdb keeps in-frame clones, though not all of them. The sample lists about 5,700 clones; roughly four fifths were seen once. Sequenced material: blood, taken before transplantation. These receptors came from a man between 40 and 75 years old who later had graft-versus-host disease after an allogeneic stem cell transplant. Both conserved end residues are part of each CDR3. D genes are given only for firm matches. Clone size is given for some rows only: seen once, a few or many times, or a class if the clone is expanded.

J gene	V gene	clone size	D gene	CDR3 DNA	CDR3 protein
TRBJ2-3	TRBV6-5	.	TRBD2	TGTGCCAGCAGCCCACTAGCGGGAGAAACAGATACGCAGTATTTT	CASSPLAGETDTQYF
TRBJ1-5	TRBV28	.	.	TGTGCCATCAACCGGGTGGGGGGGTATACTTATAGCAATCAGCCCCAGCATTTT	CAINRVGGYTYSNQPQHF
TRBJ2-7	TRBV18	.	.	TGTGCCAGCTCACCTGGGATTAGCTACGAGCAGTACTTC	CASSPGISYEQYF
TRBJ2-3	TRBV5-4	.	.	TGTGCCAGCAGCTCCCAAATACTACGAGATACGCAGTATTTT	CASSSQILRDTQYF
TRBJ1-5	TRBV3-1/TRBV3-2	.	TRBD1	TGTGCCAGCAGCCAGTCCGGGACAGGGTGGGATCAGCCCCAGCATTTT	CASSQSGTGWDQPQHF
TRBJ1-1	TRBV6-5	.	.	TGTGCCAGCTCCTCTAAACGGGACACCGAAGCTTTCTTT	CASSSKRDTEAFF
TRBJ2-3	TRBV7-6	few	.	TGTGCCAGCAGCTTTATCCAGGGGCCAGATACGCAGTATTTT	CASSFIQGPDTQYF
TRBJ2-5	TRBV30	.	TRBD2	TGTGCCTGGAGCCCAGCGGGGGGCACAGAGACCCAGTACTTC	CAWSPAGGTETQYF
TRBJ1-5	TRBV27	.	.	TGTGCCAGCAGTTTCCGCAGGAGCAATCAGCCCCAGCATTTT	CASSFRRSNQPQHF
TRBJ1-3	TRBV6-1	.	TRBD1	TGTGCCAGCAGTGAAGCGACGTCAGGACAGGGAACAGGAAACACCATATATTTT	CASSEATSGQGTGNTIYF
TRBJ1-2	TRBV10-3	.	.	TGTGCCATCAGGATTAGTCTACAGGGCCCTACGGATGGCTACACCTTC	CAIRISLQGPTDGYTF
TRBJ2-7	TRBV4-1	.	TRBD1	TGCGCCAGCAGCCAAGATCAGGGACAGGGGGCGTTCGAGCAGTACTTC	CASSQDQGQGAFEQYF
TRBJ2-5	TRBV13	few	.	TGTGCCAGCTCGTCCGGCAGCGGGGAGACCCAGTACTTC	CASSSGSGETQYF
TRBJ2-3	TRBV7-2	.	.	TGTGCCAGCAGCCAGGGGGGGGGCACAGATACGCAGTATTTT	CASSQGGGTDTQYF
TRBJ2-1	TRBV3-1/TRBV3-2	.	TRBD2	TGTGCCAGCAGCCAAGATCGGGCGAGCGGGGGGGCGATCAATGAGCAGTTCTTC	CASSQDRASGGAINEQFF
TRBJ1-6	TRBV18	.	.	TGTGCCAGCTCACCCGAGAGCTCCTATAATTCACCCCTCCACTTT	CASSPESSYNSPLHF
TRBJ2-1	TRBV7-9	.	.	TGTGCCAGCAGCTTAGTGGGAGACACCACCTACAATGAGCAGTTCTTC	CASSLVGDTTYNEQFF